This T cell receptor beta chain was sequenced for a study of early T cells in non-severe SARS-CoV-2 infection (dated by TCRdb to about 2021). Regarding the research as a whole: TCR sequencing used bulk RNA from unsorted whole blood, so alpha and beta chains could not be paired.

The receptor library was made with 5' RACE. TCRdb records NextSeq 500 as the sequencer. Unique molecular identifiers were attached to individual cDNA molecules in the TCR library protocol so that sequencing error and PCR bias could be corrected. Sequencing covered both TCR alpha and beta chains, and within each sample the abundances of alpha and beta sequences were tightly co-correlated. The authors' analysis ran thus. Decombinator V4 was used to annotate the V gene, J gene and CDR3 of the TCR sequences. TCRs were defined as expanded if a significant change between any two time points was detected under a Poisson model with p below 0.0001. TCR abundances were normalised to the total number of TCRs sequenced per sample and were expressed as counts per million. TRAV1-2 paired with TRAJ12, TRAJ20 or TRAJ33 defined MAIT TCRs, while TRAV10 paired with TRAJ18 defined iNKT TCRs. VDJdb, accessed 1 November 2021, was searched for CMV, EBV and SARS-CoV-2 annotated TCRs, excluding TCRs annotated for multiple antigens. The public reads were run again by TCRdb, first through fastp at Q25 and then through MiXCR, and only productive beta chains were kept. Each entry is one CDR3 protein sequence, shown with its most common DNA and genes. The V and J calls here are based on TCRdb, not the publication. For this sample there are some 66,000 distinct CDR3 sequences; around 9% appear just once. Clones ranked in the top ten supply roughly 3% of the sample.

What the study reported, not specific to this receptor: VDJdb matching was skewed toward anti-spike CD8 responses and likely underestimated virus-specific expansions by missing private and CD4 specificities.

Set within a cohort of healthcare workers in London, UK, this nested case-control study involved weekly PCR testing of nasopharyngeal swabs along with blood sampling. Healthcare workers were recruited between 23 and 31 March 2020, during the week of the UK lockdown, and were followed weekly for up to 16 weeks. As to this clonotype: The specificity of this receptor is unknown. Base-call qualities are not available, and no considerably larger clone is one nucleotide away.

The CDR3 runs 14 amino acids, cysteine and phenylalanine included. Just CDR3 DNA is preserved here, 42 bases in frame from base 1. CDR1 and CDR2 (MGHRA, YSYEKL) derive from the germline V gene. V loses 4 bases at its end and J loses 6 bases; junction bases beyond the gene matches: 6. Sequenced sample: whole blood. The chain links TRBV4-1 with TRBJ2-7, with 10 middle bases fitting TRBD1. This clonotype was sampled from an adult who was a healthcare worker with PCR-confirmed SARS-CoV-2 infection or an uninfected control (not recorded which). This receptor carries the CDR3 CASSRDRGNVEQYF. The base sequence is TGCGCCAGCAGCCGGGACAGGGGTAATGTCGAGCAGTACTTC.